This record concerns one TCR beta chain sequence. Its cognate antigen is unknown. From germline, CDR1 is SEHNR and CDR2 FQNEAQ (reference sequence). With V trimmed by 5 bases and J by 1 base, 8 bases remained unmatched. The CDR3 covers 17 residues. The data stem from a study of OX40 agonist ivuxolimab in advanced cancers. Study as a whole: Ivuxolimab, which is an agonistic anti-OX40 (CD134) antibody, was administered to the patients. Whole-study findings and limits: Mean expanded clone counts were higher in CD8+ than CD4+ T cells.

Assay used: immunoSEQ multiplex PCR; TCRdb lists only in-frame clones, some missing. The repertoire holds around 65,000 clones, with approximately 90% as singletons. The chain has TRBV7-9 and TRBJ2-7; 13 positions match TRBD2. Material: CD4+ or CD8+ T cells sorted from blood, obtained in a trial of the OX40 agonist ivuxolimab. This receptor was taken from an adult with an advanced solid tumor such as melanoma, head and neck, liver or kidney cancer. This chain's CDR3 is CASSPGLAGKKSYEQYF. CDR3 nucleotides: TGTGCCAGCAGCCCGGGACTAGCGGGAAAAAAATCCTACGAGCAGTACTTC. Filled out from reference TRBV7-9 and TRBJ2-7, the complete variable domain reads DTGVSQNPRHKITKRGQNVTFRCDPISEHNRLYWYRQTLGQGPEFLTYFQNEAQLEKSRLLSDRFSAERPKGSFSTLEIQRTEQGDSAMYLCASSPGLAGKKSYEQYFGPGTRLTVT.